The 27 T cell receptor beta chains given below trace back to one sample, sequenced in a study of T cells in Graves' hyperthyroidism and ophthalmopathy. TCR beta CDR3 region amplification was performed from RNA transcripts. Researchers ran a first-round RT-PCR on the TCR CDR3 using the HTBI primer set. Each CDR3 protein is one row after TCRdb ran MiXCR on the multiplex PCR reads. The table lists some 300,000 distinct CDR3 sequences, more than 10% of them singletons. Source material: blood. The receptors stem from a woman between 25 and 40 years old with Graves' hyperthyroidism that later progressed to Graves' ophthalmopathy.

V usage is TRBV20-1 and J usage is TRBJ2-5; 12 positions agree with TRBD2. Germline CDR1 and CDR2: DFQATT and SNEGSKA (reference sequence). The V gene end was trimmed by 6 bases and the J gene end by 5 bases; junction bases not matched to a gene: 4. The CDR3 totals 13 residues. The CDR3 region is CSAKTSGSETQYF. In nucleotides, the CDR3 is TGCAGTGCAAAGACTAGCGGGAGTGAGACCCAGTACTTC.

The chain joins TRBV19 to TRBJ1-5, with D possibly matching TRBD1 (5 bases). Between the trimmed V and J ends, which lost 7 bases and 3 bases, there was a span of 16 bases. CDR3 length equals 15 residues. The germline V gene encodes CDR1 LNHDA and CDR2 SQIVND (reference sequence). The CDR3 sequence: CASNPGPSFNQPQHF. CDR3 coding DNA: TGTGCCAGTAACCCGGGGCCCTCTTTCAATCAGCCCCAGCATTTT.

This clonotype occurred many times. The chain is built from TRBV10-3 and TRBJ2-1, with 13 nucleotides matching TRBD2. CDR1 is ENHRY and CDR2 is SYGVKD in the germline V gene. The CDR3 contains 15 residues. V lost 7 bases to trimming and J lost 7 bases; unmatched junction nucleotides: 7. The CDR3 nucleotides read TGTGCCATCAAAAGGACTAGCGGGAGAGGGAATGAGCAGTTCTTC. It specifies CAIKRTSGRGNEQFF.

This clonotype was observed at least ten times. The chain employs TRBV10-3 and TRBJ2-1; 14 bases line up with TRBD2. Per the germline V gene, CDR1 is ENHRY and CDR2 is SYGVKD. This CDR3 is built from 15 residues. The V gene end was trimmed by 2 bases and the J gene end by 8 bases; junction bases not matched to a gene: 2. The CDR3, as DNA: TGTGCCATCAGTGAGGGGACTAGCGGGAGCCATGAGCAGTTCTTC. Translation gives CAISEGTSGSHEQFF.

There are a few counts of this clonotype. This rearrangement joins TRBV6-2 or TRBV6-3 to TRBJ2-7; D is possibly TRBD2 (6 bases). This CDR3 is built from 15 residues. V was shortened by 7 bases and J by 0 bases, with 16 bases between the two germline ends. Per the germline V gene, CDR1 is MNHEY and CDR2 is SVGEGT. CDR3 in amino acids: CASTQAEGPSYEQYF. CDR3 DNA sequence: TGTGCCAGCACCCAAGCGGAGGGTCCCTCCTACGAGCAGTACTTC.

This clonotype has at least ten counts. CDR3 amino acids: CAWSVALGGETQYF. The DNA of the CDR3 is TGTGCCTGGAGTGTAGCCCTAGGCGGTGAGACCCAGTACTTC. The V call is TRBV30, the J call TRBJ2-5; no clear D gene. Trimming took off 0 bases at V and 5 bases at J, with 13 bases between the two ends. The CDR3 is 14 amino acids. Per germline, CDR1 GTSNPN and CDR2 SVGIG (reference sequence).

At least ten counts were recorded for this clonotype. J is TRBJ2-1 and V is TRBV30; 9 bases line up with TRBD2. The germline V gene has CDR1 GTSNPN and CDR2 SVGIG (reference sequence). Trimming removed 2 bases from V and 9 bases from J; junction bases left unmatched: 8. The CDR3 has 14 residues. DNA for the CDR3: TGTGCCTGGAGTATAGCGGGAGTTACGCGTGAGCAGTTCTTC. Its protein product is CAWSIAGVTREQFF.

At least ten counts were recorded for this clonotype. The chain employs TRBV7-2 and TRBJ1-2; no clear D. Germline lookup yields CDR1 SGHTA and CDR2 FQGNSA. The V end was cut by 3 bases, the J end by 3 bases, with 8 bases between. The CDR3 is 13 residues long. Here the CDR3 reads CASSFQPDYGYTF. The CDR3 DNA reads TGTGCCAGCAGCTTTCAACCCGACTATGGCTACACCTTC.

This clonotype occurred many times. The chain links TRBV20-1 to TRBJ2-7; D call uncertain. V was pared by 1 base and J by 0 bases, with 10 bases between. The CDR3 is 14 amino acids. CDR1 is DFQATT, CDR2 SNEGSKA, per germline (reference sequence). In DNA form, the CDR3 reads TGCAGTGCTAGAGTGGCTGATAGCTCCTACGAGCAGTACTTC. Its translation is CSARVADSSYEQYF.

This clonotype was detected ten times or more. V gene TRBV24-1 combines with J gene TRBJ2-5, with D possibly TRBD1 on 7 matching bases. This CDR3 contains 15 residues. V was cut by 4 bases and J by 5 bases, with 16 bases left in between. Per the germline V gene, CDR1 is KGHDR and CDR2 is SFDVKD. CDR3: CATSDSDRAGETQYF. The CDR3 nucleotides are TGTGCCACCAGTGACTCTGACAGGGCGGGGGAGACCCAGTACTTC.

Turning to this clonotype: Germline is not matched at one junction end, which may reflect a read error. CDR3 loop: CASSPGPESSYNEQFF. The CDR3 region has the DNA TGTGCTAGCAGCCCAGGGCCGGAGAGCTCCTACAATGAGCAGTTCTTC. V usage is TRBV7-7 and J usage is TRBJ2-1; D is perhaps TRBD1 (5 bases). Germline V gene data show CDR1 as SSHAT and CDR2 as FNYEAQ (reference sequence). The CDR3 sequence is 16 residues long.

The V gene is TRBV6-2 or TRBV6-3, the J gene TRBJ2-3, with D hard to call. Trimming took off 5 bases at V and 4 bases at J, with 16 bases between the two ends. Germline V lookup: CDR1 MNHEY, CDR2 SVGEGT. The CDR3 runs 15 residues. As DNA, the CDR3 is TGTGCCAGCAGTGTTTGGGGTATTCTGTCAGATACGCAGTATTTT. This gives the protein CASSVWGILSDTQYF.

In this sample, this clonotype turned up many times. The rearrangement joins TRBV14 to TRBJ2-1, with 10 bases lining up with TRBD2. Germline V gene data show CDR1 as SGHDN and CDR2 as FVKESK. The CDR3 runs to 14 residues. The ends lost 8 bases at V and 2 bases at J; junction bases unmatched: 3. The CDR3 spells CASGLAEAYNEQFF. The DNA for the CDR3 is TGTGCCAGCGGACTAGCGGAGGCCTACAATGAGCAGTTCTTC.

The CDR3 is CSARTTYEQYF. Here the CDR3 DNA reads TGCAGTGCTAGGACTACATACGAGCAGTACTTC. The genes are TRBV20-1 and TRBJ2-7; D perhaps matches TRBD2 (5 bases). The germline V gene has CDR1 DFQATT and CDR2 SNEGSKA (reference sequence). V shed 3 bases and J shed 4 bases, with 7 bases lying between them. CDR3 size: 11 residues.

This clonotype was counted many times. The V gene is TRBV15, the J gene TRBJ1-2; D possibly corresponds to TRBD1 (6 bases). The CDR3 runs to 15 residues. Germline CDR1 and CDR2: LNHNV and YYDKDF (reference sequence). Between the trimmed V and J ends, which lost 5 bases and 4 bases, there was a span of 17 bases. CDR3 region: CATSAQGGAAYGYTF. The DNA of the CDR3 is TGTGCCACCAGCGCCCAAGGGGGGGCGGCCTATGGCTACACCTTC.

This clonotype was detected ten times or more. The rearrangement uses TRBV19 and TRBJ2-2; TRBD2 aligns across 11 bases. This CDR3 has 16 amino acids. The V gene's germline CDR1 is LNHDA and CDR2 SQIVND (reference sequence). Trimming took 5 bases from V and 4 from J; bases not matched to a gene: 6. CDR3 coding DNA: TGTGCCAGTAGTGTTAGCGGGAGGGACCTCACCGGGGAGCTGTTTTTT. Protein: CASSVSGRDLTGELFF.

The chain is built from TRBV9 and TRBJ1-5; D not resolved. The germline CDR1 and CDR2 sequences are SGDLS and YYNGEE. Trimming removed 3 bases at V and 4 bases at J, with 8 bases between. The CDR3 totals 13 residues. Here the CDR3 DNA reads TGTGCCAGCAGCGGCGCAGAAAATCAGCCCCAGCATTTT. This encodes CASSGAENQPQHF.

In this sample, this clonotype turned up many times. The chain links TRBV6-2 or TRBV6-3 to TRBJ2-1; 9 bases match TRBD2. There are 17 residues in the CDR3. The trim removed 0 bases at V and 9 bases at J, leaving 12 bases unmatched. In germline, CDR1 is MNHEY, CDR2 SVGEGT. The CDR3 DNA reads TGTGCCAGCAGTTACTCGTTAACTAGCGGGTTGTTTCCTGAGCAGTTCTTC. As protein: CASSYSLTSGLFPEQFF.

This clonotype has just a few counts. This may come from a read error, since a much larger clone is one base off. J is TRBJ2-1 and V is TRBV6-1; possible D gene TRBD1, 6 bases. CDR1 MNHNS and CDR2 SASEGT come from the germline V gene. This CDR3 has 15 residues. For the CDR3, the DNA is TGTGCCGGCAGTGAAGGTCCTGAGGGGACAAGTGAGCAGTTCTTC. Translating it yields CAGSEGPEGTSEQFF.

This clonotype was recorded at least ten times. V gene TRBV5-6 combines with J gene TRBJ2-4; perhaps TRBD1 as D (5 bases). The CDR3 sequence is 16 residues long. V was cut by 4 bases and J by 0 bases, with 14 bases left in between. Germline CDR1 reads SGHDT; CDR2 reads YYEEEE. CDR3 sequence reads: CASSPRQPGAKNIQYF. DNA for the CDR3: TGTGCCAGCAGCCCGAGACAGCCGGGAGCCAAAAACATTCAGTACTTC.

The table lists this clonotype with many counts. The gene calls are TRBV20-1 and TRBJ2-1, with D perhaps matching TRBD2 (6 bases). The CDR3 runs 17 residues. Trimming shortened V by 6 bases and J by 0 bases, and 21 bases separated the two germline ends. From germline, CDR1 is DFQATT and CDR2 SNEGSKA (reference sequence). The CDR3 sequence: CSATPKAGGSSYNEQFF. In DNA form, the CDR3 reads TGCAGTGCCACTCCTAAGGCCGGAGGGAGCTCCTACAATGAGCAGTTCTTC.

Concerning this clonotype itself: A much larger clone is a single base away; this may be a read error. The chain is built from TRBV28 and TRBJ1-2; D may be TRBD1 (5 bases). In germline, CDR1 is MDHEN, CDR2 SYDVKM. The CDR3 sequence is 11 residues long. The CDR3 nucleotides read TGTGTCAGCAGCGGGACTTATGGCTACACCTTC. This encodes CVSSGTYGYTF.

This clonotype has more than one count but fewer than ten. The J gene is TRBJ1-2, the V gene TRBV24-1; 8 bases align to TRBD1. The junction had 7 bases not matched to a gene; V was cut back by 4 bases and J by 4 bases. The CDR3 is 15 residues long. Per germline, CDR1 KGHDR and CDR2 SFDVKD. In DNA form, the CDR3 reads TGTGCCACCAGTGAGGCGGCAGGGGGCTTCTATGGCTACACCTTC. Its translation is CATSEAAGGFYGYTF.

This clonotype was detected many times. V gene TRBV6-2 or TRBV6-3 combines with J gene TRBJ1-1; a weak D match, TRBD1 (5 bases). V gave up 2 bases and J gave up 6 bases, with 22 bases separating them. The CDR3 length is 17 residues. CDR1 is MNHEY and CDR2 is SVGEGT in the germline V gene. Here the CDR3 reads CASSYDPGEGYPSEAFF. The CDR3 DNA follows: TGTGCCAGCAGTTACGACCCGGGGGAGGGGTATCCCTCTGAAGCTTTCTTT.

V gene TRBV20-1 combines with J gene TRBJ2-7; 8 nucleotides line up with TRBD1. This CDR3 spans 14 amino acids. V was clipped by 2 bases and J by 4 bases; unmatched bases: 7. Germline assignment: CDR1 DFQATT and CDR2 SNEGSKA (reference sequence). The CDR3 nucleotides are TGCAGTGCTAGAAAGGACAGGGTGCAGTACGAGCAGTACTTC. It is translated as CSARKDRVQYEQYF.

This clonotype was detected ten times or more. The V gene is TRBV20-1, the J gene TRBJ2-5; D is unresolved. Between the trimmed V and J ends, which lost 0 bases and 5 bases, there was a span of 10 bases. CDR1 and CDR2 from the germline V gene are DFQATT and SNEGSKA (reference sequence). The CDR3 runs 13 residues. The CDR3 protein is CSARDARVETQYF. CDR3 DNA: TGCAGTGCTAGAGATGCTCGGGTGGAGACCCAGTACTTC.

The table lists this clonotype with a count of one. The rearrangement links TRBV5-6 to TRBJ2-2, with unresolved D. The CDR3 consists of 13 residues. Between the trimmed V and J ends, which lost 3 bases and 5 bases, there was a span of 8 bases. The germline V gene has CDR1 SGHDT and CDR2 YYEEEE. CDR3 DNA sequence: TGTGCCAGCAGCTGGCAGGTTACCGGGGAGCTGTTTTTT. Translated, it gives CASSWQVTGELFF.